The 23 T cell receptor beta chains below all came from one sample that was sequenced in a study of blood T cell repertoires in COVID-19. Produced via immunoSEQ multiplex PCR; TCRdb's table is partial and in-frame only. Of 300,000 to 400,000 clones detected, approximately 86% appear once; the ten largest clones hold less than 9%. Sequencing was done on a sample of peripheral blood. The receptors stem from a woman aged 60 to 75 with COVID-19, enrolled during active disease.

This chain links TRBV5-5 with TRBJ1-2; D is unclear. The CDR3 spans 14 residues. V was trimmed by 5 bases and J by 6 bases, leaving 17 bases between them. CDR1 is SGHKS, CDR2 YYEKEE, per germline (reference sequence). CDR3 residues: CASRPLRGSNGYTF. The CDR3 coding sequence is TGTGCCAGCAGACCTCTACGGGGATCGAATGGCTACACCTTC.

Concerning this clone itself: This same CDR3 is encoded by further DNA sequences in the sample. The chain joins TRBV11-3 to TRBJ2-7; the match to TRBD2 covers 8 bases. The CDR3 consists of 14 residues. Trimming at V came to 1 base and at J to 4 bases, leaving 3 bases not matched to a gene. The V gene's germline CDR1 is SGHNT and CDR2 YENEEA. The CDR3 loop is CASSLAGGEYEQYF. The DNA of the CDR3 is TGTGCCAGCAGCTTAGCCGGGGGGGAATACGAGCAGTACTTC.

Only one count was recorded for this clone. The chain has TRBV6-2 or TRBV6-3 and TRBJ1-1; D is undetermined. V was pared by 0 bases and J by 8 bases, with 10 bases between. CDR3 length: 13 residues. CDR1 and CDR2 from the germline V gene are MNHEY and SVGEGT. The CDR3 here is CASSYSSRVEAFF. The CDR3 region has the DNA TGTGCCAGCAGTTACTCGTCCCGGGTAGAAGCTTTCTTT.

This clone appeared a few times. The chain links TRBV5-4 to TRBJ2-7; weak D call: TRBD2 (6 bases). Germline V gene data show CDR1 as SGHNT and CDR2 as YYREEE (reference sequence). This CDR3 contains 14 residues. V was trimmed by 1 base and J by 4 bases, leaving 12 bases between them. CDR3 in DNA: TGTGCCAGCAGCTTGCCGGGGGAACTTTACGAGCAGTACTTC. Translation: CASSLPGELYEQYF. The full variable domain, with the rest looked up from reference TRBV5-4 and TRBJ2-7, is ETGVTQSPTHLIKTRGQQVTLRCSSQSGHNTVSWYQQALGQGPQFIFQYYREEENGRGNFPPRFSGLQFPNYSSELNVNALELDDSALYLCASSLPGELYEQYFGPGTRLTVT.

This clone has only one observation. The chain is built from TRBV7-9 and TRBJ1-2; 7 bases map to TRBD1. Germline values: CDR1 SEHNR, CDR2 FQNEAQ (reference sequence). After removal of 5 bases from V and 6 bases from J, the junction contained 6 bases not matched to a gene. The CDR3 sequence is 13 residues long. In DNA form, the CDR3 reads TGTGCCAGCAGCATCCACGGACAGGATGGCTACACCTTC. Translated: CASSIHGQDGYTF.

The V call is TRBV19, the J call TRBJ1-3; possible D gene TRBD1, 5 bases. There are 16 residues in the CDR3. Trimming removed 5 bases from V and 0 bases from J, with 14 bases in between. Germline lookup yields CDR1 LNHDA and CDR2 SQIVND (reference sequence). DNA for the CDR3: TGTGCCAGTAGTTCGCCGGCGGGGGACTCTGGAAACACCATATATTTT. It yields the protein CASSSPAGDSGNTIYF.

This chain links TRBV10-3 with TRBJ1-1; D unresolved. The CDR3 consists of 11 residues. Germline assignment: CDR1 ENHRY and CDR2 SYGVKD. Trimming cost V 8 bases and J 1 base, with 5 bases left between them. The CDR3 DNA sequence: TGTGCCATCCGGGAGAACACTGAAGCTTTCTTT. Residues: CAIRENTEAFF.

V usage is TRBV5-4 and J usage is TRBJ1-3; 9 bases are a match to TRBD1. The J segment lost 5 bases and the V segment lost 4 bases, leaving 7 bases of the junction unmatched. The CDR3 loop spans 15 amino acids. Per germline, CDR1 SGHNT and CDR2 YYREEE (reference sequence). CDR3 bases: TGTGCCAGCAGCATATCCGGGACAGGGAGAAACACCATATATTTT. Translating gives CASSISGTGRNTIYF.

This sequence joins TRBV4-1 and TRBJ2-1, with TRBD1 as a possible D gene (5 bases). The CDR3 loop spans 16 amino acids. V lost 5 bases and J 2 bases, leaving 16 bases between the germline ends. Germline-derived CDR1 and CDR2 are MGHRA and YSYEKL. CDR3 DNA: TGCGCCAGCAGCGACGCCAGGGTGGTGCCCTACAATGAGCAGTTCTTC. Translated: CASSDARVVPYNEQFF.

The chain has TRBV5-1 and TRBJ1-2; TRBD1 aligns across 9 bases. The CDR3 runs 15 residues. The junction had 11 bases not matched to a gene; V was cut back by 4 bases and J by 7 bases. Germline values: CDR1 SGHRS, CDR2 YFSETQ. In DNA form, the CDR3 reads TGCGCCAGCAGCCCCCGGGGACAGGGATCCGTTGGCTACACCTTC. Translation gives CASSPRGQGSVGYTF.

V usage is TRBV7-2 and J usage is TRBJ1-2; 7 positions match TRBD1. Germline V CDR1 and CDR2: SGHTA, FQGNSA. The CDR3 runs 14 residues. V gave up 2 bases and J gave up 7 bases; unmatched junction bases: 7. In DNA form, the CDR3 reads TGTGCCAGCAGCTTACCGACAGGGACGGCTGGCTACACCTTC. Translation gives CASSLPTGTAGYTF.

The chain joins TRBV4-2 to TRBJ2-3; 12 bases map to TRBD2. Losses at the gene ends were 4 bases for V and 6 bases for J; bases not matched to a gene: 11. The CDR3 is made up of 17 amino acids. From germline, CDR1 is LGHNA and CDR2 YNFKEQ. This CDR3 reads CASSPRTSGEFSDTQYF. The CDR3 bases are TGTGCCAGCAGCCCTCGGACTAGCGGGGAGTTCTCCGATACGCAGTATTTT.

This chain's CDR3 is CASSSLSGGVYNEQFF. The DNA of the CDR3 is TGTGCCAGCAGTTCCCTTAGCGGGGGCGTTTACAATGAGCAGTTCTTC. The chain carries TRBV11-2 and TRBJ2-1, with TRBD2 identical over 9 bases. CDR1 and CDR2 from the germline V gene are SGHAT and FQNNGV. The CDR3 length is 16 residues. V shed 6 bases, J shed 4 bases, and the junction held 10 bases outside the gene matches.

The chain couples TRBV5-4 to TRBJ1-3, with 9 bases matching TRBD1. The V gene end was trimmed by 4 bases and the J gene end by 2 bases; junction bases not matched to a gene: 7. This CDR3 region has 16 residues. The germline V gene has CDR1 SGHNT and CDR2 YYREEE (reference sequence). CDR3 region: CASSEGTGLAGNTIYF. As DNA, the CDR3 is TGTGCCAGCAGCGAAGGGACAGGGCTCGCTGGAAACACCATATATTTT.

The gene calls are TRBV6-2 or TRBV6-3 and TRBJ2-1; TRBD1 might be the D (6 bases). CDR1 is MNHEY and CDR2 is SVGEGT in the germline V gene. Between the trimmed V and J ends, which lost 5 bases and 0 bases, there was a span of 11 bases. The CDR3 totals 15 residues. CDR3 DNA sequence: TGTGCCAGCAGTCTGGGGGCTTCCTCCTACAATGAGCAGTTCTTC. Translation: CASSLGASSYNEQFF.

The chain employs TRBV19 and TRBJ2-3, with TRBD1 matching 7 bases. The germline CDR1 and CDR2 sequences are LNHDA and SQIVND (reference sequence). The CDR3 length is 15 residues. The junction had 6 bases not matched to a gene; V was cut back by 5 bases and J by 1 base. The CDR3 here is CASSLDRARTDTQYF. CDR3 nucleotide sequence: TGTGCCAGTAGTCTCGACAGGGCGCGCACAGATACGCAGTATTTT.

The chain is built from TRBV9 and TRBJ2-2, with a tentative D call TRBD2 (5 bases). The length of the CDR3 is 15 residues. Deletions cut 3 bases from V and 4 bases from J, with 13 bases between. Germline CDR1 is SGDLS and CDR2 is YYNGEE. CDR3 nucleotide sequence: TGTGCCAGCAGCGGAGGACTTTCTACCACCGGGGAGCTGTTTTTT. It is translated as CASSGGLSTTGELFF.

The chain joins TRBV6-2 or TRBV6-3 to TRBJ1-1; the match to TRBD1 covers 7 bases. Per germline, CDR1 MNHEY and CDR2 SVGEGT. With V trimmed by 4 bases and J by 8 bases, 10 bases remained unmatched. This CDR3 has 14 residues. CDR3 sequence: CASSSSGTAPEAFF. The CDR3 region has the DNA TGTGCCAGCAGTTCTTCCGGGACAGCCCCAGAAGCTTTCTTT.

This chain links TRBV6-5 with TRBJ2-5; the D gene is possibly TRBD2 (6 bases). Deletions cut 2 bases from V and 5 bases from J, with 15 bases between. The CDR3 totals 15 residues. In germline, CDR1 is MNHEY, CDR2 SVGAGI. CDR3 sequence (DNA): TGTGCCAGCAGTTACCTCGGGGTCGGGGGTGAGACCCAGTACTTC. It specifies CASSYLGVGGETQYF.

The rearrangement uses TRBV11-3 and TRBJ1-1; no clear D gene. The CDR3 has 17 residues. Looked up from germline, CDR1 is SGHNT and CDR2 is YENEEA. V was pared by 5 bases and J by 4 bases, with 23 bases between. The CDR3 region is CASSPWTDGLGGTEAFF. CDR3 sequence (DNA): TGTGCCAGCAGCCCCTGGACCGACGGACTGGGAGGCACTGAAGCTTTCTTT.

This sequence joins TRBV10-2 and TRBJ2-5, with 9 bases identical to TRBD2. This CDR3 spans 14 amino acids. V shed 5 bases and J 6 bases; nucleotides not matched to a gene: 7. Per the germline V gene, CDR1 is WSHSY and CDR2 is SAAADI. CDR3 protein: CASSSGTSMQTQYF. As DNA, the CDR3 is TGCGCCAGCAGTTCCGGGACTAGCATGCAGACCCAGTACTTC.

This chain joins TRBV2 and TRBJ2-6, with TRBD1 matching 8 bases. The V gene end was trimmed by 6 bases and the J gene end by 2 bases; junction bases not matched to a gene: 3. The CDR3 runs 15 residues. The V gene's germline CDR1 is SNHLY and CDR2 FYNNEI. The CDR3 is CASSRTGTGANVLTF. The CDR3 DNA reads TGTGCCAGCAGCCGGACAGGGACTGGGGCCAACGTCCTGACTTTC.

CDR3 DNA sequence: TGTGCCAGCTGTCCGGGACAGGGTTTGGGCTACACCTTC. This gives the protein CASCPGQGLGYTF. The chain carries TRBV6-5 and TRBJ1-2, with TRBD1 matching 9 bases. With 8 bases clipped from V and 8 bases from J, the junction kept 9 bases outside the gene matches. CDR1 is MNHEY and CDR2 is SVGAGI in the germline V gene. The CDR3 sequence is 13 residues long.